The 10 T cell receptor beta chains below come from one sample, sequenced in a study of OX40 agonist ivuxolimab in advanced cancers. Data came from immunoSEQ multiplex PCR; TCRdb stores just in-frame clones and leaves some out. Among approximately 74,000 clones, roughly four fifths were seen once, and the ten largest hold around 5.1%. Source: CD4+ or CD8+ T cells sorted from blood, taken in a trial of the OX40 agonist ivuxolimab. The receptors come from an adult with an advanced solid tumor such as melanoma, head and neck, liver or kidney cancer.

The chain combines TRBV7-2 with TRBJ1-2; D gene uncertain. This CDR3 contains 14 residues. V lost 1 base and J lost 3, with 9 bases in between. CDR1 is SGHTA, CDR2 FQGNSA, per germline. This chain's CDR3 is CASSLGPAYYGYTF. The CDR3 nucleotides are TGTGCCAGCAGCTTAGGGCCCGCCTACTATGGCTACACCTTC.

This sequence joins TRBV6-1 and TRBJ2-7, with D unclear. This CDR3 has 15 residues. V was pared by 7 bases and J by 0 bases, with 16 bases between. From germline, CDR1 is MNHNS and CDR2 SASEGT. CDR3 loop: CASTLGGISSYEQYF. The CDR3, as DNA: TGTGCCAGCACTCTGGGTGGGATTAGCTCCTACGAGCAGTACTTC.

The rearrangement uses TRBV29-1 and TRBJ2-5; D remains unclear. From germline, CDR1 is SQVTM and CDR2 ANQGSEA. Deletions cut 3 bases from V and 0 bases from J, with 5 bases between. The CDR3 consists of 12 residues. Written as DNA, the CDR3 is TGCAGCGTTGATGGGTACCAAGAGACCCAGTACTTC. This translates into CSVDGYQETQYF.

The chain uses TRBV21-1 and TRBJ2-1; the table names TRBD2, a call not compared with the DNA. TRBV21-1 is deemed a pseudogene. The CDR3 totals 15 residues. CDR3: CASSKDPGNHNEQFF. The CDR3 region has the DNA TGTGCCAGCAGCAAAGACCCCGGGAATCACAATGAGCAGTTCTTC.

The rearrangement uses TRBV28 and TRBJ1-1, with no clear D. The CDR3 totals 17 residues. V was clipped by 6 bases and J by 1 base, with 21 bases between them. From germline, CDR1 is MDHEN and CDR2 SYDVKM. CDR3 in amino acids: CASSRLMGTRGNTEAFF. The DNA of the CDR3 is TGTGCCAGCAGCCGCCTTATGGGAACGCGGGGGAACACTGAAGCTTTCTTT.

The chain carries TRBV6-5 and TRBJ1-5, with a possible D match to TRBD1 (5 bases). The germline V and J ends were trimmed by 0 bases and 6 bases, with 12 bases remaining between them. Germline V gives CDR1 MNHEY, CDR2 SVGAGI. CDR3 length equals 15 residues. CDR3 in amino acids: CASSYSYGGGQPQHF. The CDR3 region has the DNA TGTGCCAGCAGTTACTCCTACGGGGGGGGTCAGCCCCAGCATTTT.

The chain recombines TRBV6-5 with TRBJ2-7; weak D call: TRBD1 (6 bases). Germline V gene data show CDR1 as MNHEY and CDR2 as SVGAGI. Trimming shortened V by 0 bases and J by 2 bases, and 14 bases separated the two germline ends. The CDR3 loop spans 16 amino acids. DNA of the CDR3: TGTGCCAGCAGTTACTCGGGGGCGGCAGAGCCCTACGAGCAGTACTTC. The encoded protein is CASSYSGAAEPYEQYF.

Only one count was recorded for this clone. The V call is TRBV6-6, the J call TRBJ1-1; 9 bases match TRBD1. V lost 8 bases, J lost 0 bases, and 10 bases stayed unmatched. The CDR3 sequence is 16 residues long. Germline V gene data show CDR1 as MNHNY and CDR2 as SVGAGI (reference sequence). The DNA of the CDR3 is TGTGCCAGCCTCGGGACAGGGTTAAGGATGAACACTGAAGCTTTCTTT. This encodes CASLGTGLRMNTEAFF.

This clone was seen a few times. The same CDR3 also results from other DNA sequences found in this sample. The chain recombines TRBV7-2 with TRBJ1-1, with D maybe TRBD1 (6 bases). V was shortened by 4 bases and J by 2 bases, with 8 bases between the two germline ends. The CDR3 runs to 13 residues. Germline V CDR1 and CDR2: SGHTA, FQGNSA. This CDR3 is CASSSQGNTEAFF. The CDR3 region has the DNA TGTGCCAGCAGCTCACAGGGTAACACTGAAGCTTTCTTT.

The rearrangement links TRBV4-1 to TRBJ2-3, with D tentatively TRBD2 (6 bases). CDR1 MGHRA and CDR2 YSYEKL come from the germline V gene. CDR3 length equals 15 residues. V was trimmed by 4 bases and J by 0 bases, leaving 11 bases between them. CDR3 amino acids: CASSPWGLSTDTQYF. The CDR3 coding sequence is TGCGCCAGCAGCCCCTGGGGACTTAGCACAGATACGCAGTATTTT.